This is a list of T cell receptor beta chains from one sample in a study of beta chain features in type 1 diabetes. Assay: immunoSEQ multiplex PCR; the TCRdb copy retains only in-frame clones and omits some. The sample records about 220,000 clones, approximately 11% being singletons. Material for sequencing was central memory CD4+ T cells from blood. These receptors came from a man younger than 35 in good health. Each CDR3 is given with its conserved first and last residue. D genes are given only for firm matches. For some rows the clone size is stated as once, few or many, or as a class when expanded; others skip it.

clone size	V gene	D gene	J gene	CDR3 DNA	CDR3 protein
few	TRBV18	TRBD1	TRBJ1-2	TGTGCCAGCTCACCACCGGTCAACAGGGGTTATGGCTACACCTTC	CASSPPVNRGYGYTF
.	TRBV6-5	TRBD2	TRBJ2-7	TGTGCCAGCAGCCGGACTAGCGGTTACTACGAGCAGTACTTC	CASSRTSGYYEQYF
many	TRBV10-3	TRBD1	TRBJ2-3	TGTGCCATCAGTGAGGGCAGGGGGACAGATACGCAGTATTTT	CAISEGRGTDTQYF
few	TRBV10-3	TRBD1	TRBJ1-5	TGTGCCATCAGTGGGGGACAGGGCGGCAATCAGCCCCAGCATTTT	CAISGGQGGNQPQHF
.	TRBV5-6	TRBD1	TRBJ2-1	TGTGCCAGCAGCGAGGGACAGGGTCCCCCGATTGAGCAGTTCTTC	CASSEGQGPPIEQFF
many	TRBV7-3	TRBD2	TRBJ2-5	TGTGCCAGCAGCTTACTAGCGGGGGCCCTGGAGACCCAGTACTTC	CASSLLAGALETQYF
few	TRBV18	.	TRBJ2-1	TGTGCCAGCTCACCACCAACCCGCCCGCCCGGCCCGTTCTTC	CASSPPTRPPGPFF
once	TRBV7-8	.	TRBJ2-5	TGTGCCAGCAGCTTAGCGTCCCAGGGCGGGGAGACCCAGTACTTC	CASSLASQGGETQYF
few	TRBV27	.	TRBJ1-5	TGTGCCAGCAGTTCAAGCGGGCCAGGCAATCAGCCCCAGCATTTT	CASSSSGPGNQPQHF
.	TRBV23-1	.	TRBJ2-5	TGCGCCAGCAGTCAATCGCAAGGCGGAGGGCCGAAAGAGACCCAGTACTTC	CASSQSQGGGPKETQYF
few	TRBV18	.	TRBJ2-7	TGTGCCAGCTCCCAAGGAGGCGGCGCCTACGAGCAGTACTTC	CASSQGGGAYEQYF
few	TRBV5-1	TRBD1	TRBJ2-7	TGCGCCAGCAGCTTAACCGGGACAGGCTACGAGCAGTACTTC	CASSLTGTGYEQYF
few	TRBV7-2	.	TRBJ2-7	TGTGCCAGCAGCCCGGCCTTCCAAACCTACGAGCAGTACTTC	CASSPAFQTYEQYF
many	TRBV9	.	TRBJ2-6	TGTGCCAGCAGCGTAGCTTCGCAGGGGTGGGCCAACGTCCTGACTTTC	CASSVASQGWANVLTF
few	TRBV2	.	TRBJ1-1	TGTGCCAGCAGGTCCGACACGAACACTGAAGCTTTCTTT	CASRSDTNTEAFF